This T cell receptor beta chain was found in a study of shared clonotypes between healthy human individuals. Study results and caveats: Around 5% of naive CD4 clonotypes were common to a handful of donors.

V was pared by 4 bases and J by 2 bases, with 4 bases between. The CDR3 sequence is 12 residues long. CDR1 SGHTS and CDR2 YDEGEE come from the germline V gene. The assay was carried out at the deep level. Original processing notes: Filtering differed because ImmunoSEQ produced junction-only sequences that carried no quality scores. Only in-frame clones appear in the TCRdb table, and some are missing; sequencing was by immunoSEQ multiplex PCR. That table furnishes V, J and clone size, whereas the DNA furnished D and trimming. The top ten clones hold 1.8% of a sample with approximately 720,000 clones, more than 70% of them seen once. This clone was recorded once. Its cognate antigen is unknown.

J is TRBJ2-1 and V is TRBV5-8, with D hard to call. The origin of this receptor is a young woman in good health. The sequencing sample was made of memory CD4+ T cells sorted from blood. Subset in this sample: CD45RA-negative fraction. The CDR3 DNA is TGTGCCAGCAGCAGGGCCTACAATGAGCAGTTCTTC. Encoded protein: CASSRAYNEQFF. The variable domain in full, completed from reference TRBV5-8 and TRBJ2-1, reads EAGVTQSPTHLIKTRGQQATLRCSPISGHTSVYWYQQALGLGLQFLLWYDEGEERNRGNFPPRFSGRQFPNYSSELNVNALELEDSALYLCASSRAYNEQFFGPGTRLTVL.